This T cell receptor beta chain was identified during a study of beta chain features in type 1 diabetes. About the research overall: Patients did not differ from healthy donors in age, gender or cell yield. Study-level results: Shortening of TCRB CDR3s, moderate but significant, appeared in all four CD4+ subsets of Type 1 diabetes patients.

Expressed TCRB transcripts got sequenced, as all isolated RNA was reverse transcribed. Some clones are missing from TCRdb's copy, which holds only in-frame ones; the method was immunoSEQ multiplex PCR. The top ten hold roughly 0.75% of the sample, which has 100,000 to 150,000 clones, roughly 10% seen once. This clone was seen more than once but under ten times. The antigen is not known. Sequencing input: central memory CD4+ T cells from blood. The clonotype comes from a man aged 25-40 years with type 1 diabetes.

The DNA for the CDR3 is TGCAGCGTTGACCCAGAAAACTCCTACAATGAGCAGTTCTTC. Translated, it gives CSVDPENSYNEQFF. The chain joins TRBV29-1 to TRBJ2-1; D not resolved. Between the trimmed V and J ends, which lost 3 bases and 0 bases, there was a span of 9 bases. Germline CDR1 and CDR2: SQVTM and ANQGSEA. The CDR3 extends over 14 amino acids.